This is a list of T cell receptor beta chains from one sample in a study of T cell responses to AZD1222 COVID-19 vaccine. Generated by immunoSEQ multiplex PCR, the TCRdb table keeps only in-frame clones and is missing some. The table shows about 150,000 clones, with around 90% occurring only once. This specimen was peripheral blood, taken 28 days after the second AZD1222 dose. These receptors were obtained from an adult who received the AZD1222 COVID-19 vaccine. The conserved cysteine and the conserved F or W are not part of the CDR3 here. D genes are given only for firm matches.

V	J	D	CDR3
TRBV20-1	TRBJ1-5	NA	SASQDSNQPQH
TRBV19	TRBJ1-1	NA	ASSIGQGNSGGAF
TRBV5-8	TRBJ2-3	TRBD2	ASSLVPTVSGRAIDTQY
TRBV2	TRBJ1-3	NA	ASELSSGNTIY
TRBV6-5	TRBJ1-5	NA	ASRQRGEAQPQH
TRBV6-5	TRBJ1-2	NA	AGGGGYGYT
TRBV30	TRBJ2-7	TRBD2	AWSLAGFGEQY
TRBV6-2/TRBV6-3	TRBJ2-1	NA	ASSYSRTGVPYNEQF
TRBV2	TRBJ1-4	NA	ASVSGGKDEKLF
TRBV30	TRBJ2-2	TRBD1	AWSTGPGELF
TRBV12-3/TRBV12-4	TRBJ2-7	NA	ASTRVRGEQY